This paragraph covers one T cell receptor (beta chain) sequence. This sample is part of a study of blood T cell repertoires in COVID-19. Authors' processing steps: Nucleated cell counts were estimated from reference gene primer amplification. Profiling relied on immunoSEQ multiplex PCR, and the TCRdb table lists in-frame clones only, not all of them. V, J and clone size reflect that table, while D and trimming were determined from the DNA. The data show almost 400,000 clones, roughly 88% seen once. The sample was PBMCs or T cells enriched from blood (not recorded which). The receptor was derived from a woman aged 25 to 39 with acute COVID-19.

CDR3 coding DNA: TGTGCCAGTAGTCCATCGGGACAGGGACACTCACCCCTCCACTTT. Translating it yields CASSPSGQGHSPLHF. This chain uses TRBV19 with TRBJ1-6; 9 nucleotides match TRBD1. The ends lost 5 bases at V and 10 bases at J; junction bases unmatched: 9. Per the germline V gene, CDR1 is LNHDA and CDR2 is SQIVND (reference sequence). CDR3 length: 15 residues.